This T cell receptor beta chain is drawn from a study of shared clonotypes between healthy human individuals (dated by TCRdb to the early 2020s). About the full investigation: The cohort included three men and two women between 18 and 49 years of age. To increase sequencing depth and limit assay-specific biases, different laboratories used diverse techniques to prepare libraries and sequence TCR repertoires. Blood TCR repertoires of roughly five healthy adults were deeply sequenced to estimate repertoire size and the extent of clonotype sharing between individuals. Per donor, leukapheresis produced somewhere between about 0.8 and 9 billion PBMCs. Per donor, three plates each were used for CD4 naive and CD4 memory, two for CD8 naive, and one for CD8 memory. Points the paper makes about the study in general: Clonotypes shared by all four sorted-subset donors showed higher generation probabilities than non-shared clonotypes. Even with the large sequencing depth, rarefaction of the sorted-subset datasets indicated that sequencing was incomplete. Naive subsets generally had larger estimated clonotype richness than memory subsets. Roughly 5% of naive CD4, roughly 3.5% of naive CD8, roughly 2.4% of memory CD4, and 0.35% to 0.5% of memory CD8 clonotypes were shared across a few donors. Sampling was limited to blood, and TCR repertoires in tissue likely differ from TCR repertoires in blood. Because the study included a small number of donors, the genetic and exposure-history diversity represented was limited. Pairwise subsampling indicated that sequencing depth was expected to affect the degree of clonotype sharing among donors.

Note on this clone: Its antigen is unknown. Base qualities are not provided; no much larger clone lies one nucleotide away. The sample holds other DNA sequences that translate to the same CDR3.

Using the deep immunoSEQ assay, TCR CDR3 regions were amplified from genomic DNA by multiplex PCR. Extracted genomic DNA from each cell subset was spread evenly across all wells of several immunoSEQ 96-well plates, with each plate serving as a replicate. For sorted subsets, each replicate PCR was loaded with 200 ng genomic DNA, equivalent to about 33,000 T cell genomes. The purified libraries were quantified using a Qubit 3.0 fluorometer, sized with a Bioanalyzer 2100, and then quantified again using the KAPA Library Quantification kit. Every immunoSEQ 96-well plate was sequenced on a dedicated single-read 150-cycle Illumina NextSeq 550 flow cell. As for how the authors treated the data: Because the immunoSEQ output held only junctional sequences and lacked quality scores, the filtering could not match the filtering applied to full-length reads. Sequences were annotated with PyIR, a Python wrapper for IgBLAST v1.9, and V/J genes and CDR3 were assigned using IMGT germline references. Reads were filtered out if the reads had weak V/J assignments (E-value above 1e-6), no CDR3, stop codons, out-of-frame junctions, or ambiguous translated residues. A V3J clonotype was defined by an identical inferred V gene, J gene, and CDR3 amino acid sequence. Percentage overlap between repertoires was computed as shared unique clonotypes divided by the size of the smaller repertoire. Repertoire richness was assessed with RTK rarefaction, the Chao1 estimator, and Recon v2.1 estimates of unobserved clonotypes. Generation probabilities were computed with OLGA for all TCRbeta clonotypes obtained by the gDNA method from a handful of donors. The source is immuneACCESS, and TCRdb retained only in-frame sequences with V and J called. Part of the clones is not carried over; for the studies checked, unresolved V genes explain less than half of this, and the remainder is unexplained. V, J and clone size are those of that table, while D and trimming were read from the DNA. The sample table contains 1,500,000 or so clones; only one count was recorded for about 98.5% of them. 0.36% of the sample goes to the ten largest clones.

Donors were healthy HIV-negative adults with no recently reported acute infections or vaccinations. All donors were Caucasian adults living in Nashville, Tennessee, USA. CD4+ T cells were enriched by magnetic negative selection, after which naive cells were positively selected on CD45RA and the negative fraction was taken as the memory subset. Blood was obtained by leukapheresis, after which PBMCs were separated by Ficoll-Histopaque density gradient centrifugation and cryopreserved in liquid nitrogen vapor phase. Analytical flow cytometry was used to check the purity and quantity of every magnetically sorted T cell population. Genomic DNA was isolated from every sorted fraction and measured by UV absorbance on a Nanodrop 2000c. The sample comprised naive CD4+ T cells sorted from blood. Reading the label with the study, this specimen's cell subset or site is: CD45RA+ positively selected. The receptor's source is a man aged 25 to 45 in good health.

The DNA sequence is TGCGCCAGCAGTACAGGGTTGGGGACTGAAGCTTTCTTT. This is translated as CASSTGLGTEAFF. The sequence joins TRBV5-1 to TRBJ1-1; TRBD1 is a weak D gene call, 6 bases matching. The junction shows trimming of 5 bases on V and 5 bases on J, plus 13 bases between the germline ends. The germline V gene gives CDR1 as SGHRS and CDR2 as YFSETQ. The CDR3 starts with the cysteine, ends with the phenylalanine, and has 13 residues. Only the CDR3 region is kept as DNA, spanning 39 bases read in frame from base 1.